The clone carrying this T cell receptor (beta chain) was recorded at least ten times. The antigen remains undetermined. Donors were healthy Caucasian individuals from Russia aged roughly 6 to 90. The data stem from a study of blood T cells in healthy people across ages. The V gene end was trimmed by 5 bases and the J gene end by 0 bases; junction bases not matched to a gene: 5. CDR3 size: 15 residues. Germline-derived CDR1 and CDR2 are SGHAT and FQNNGV. Study-wide findings and caveats: When one million T cells were used, diversity estimates were thought to be underestimates. Greater diversity and more naive CD4+ cells were seen in long-lived donors than in aged donors.

Next came a second PCR, run for 7 to 11 cycles, which used a sample-barcoded 5' primer along with a J-beta primer mix. Individual samples furnished no less than 3 million CDR3-containing paired-end reads apiece. One entry per CDR3 protein results from TCRdb running MiXCR on the 5' RACE reads. The sample lists some 930,000 distinct CDR3 sequences; approximately 32% were seen once. These sequences were also reported in another study, on T cells of mothers and their children.

Material: blood. The rearrangement links TRBV11-2 to TRBJ1-2; 8 bases map to TRBD1. The source is a woman aged 40 to 50 in good health. CDR3 sequence reads: CASSPPDRANYGYTF. In nucleotides, the CDR3 is TGTGCCAGCAGCCCACCGGACAGGGCTAACTATGGCTACACCTTC.